These 6 T cell receptor beta chains originate from one sample sequenced in a study of blood T cell repertoires in COVID-19. Some clones are missing from TCRdb's copy, which holds only in-frame ones; the method was immunoSEQ multiplex PCR. The profile shows some 180,000 clones, around 90% of them singletons. Sample: peripheral blood. The receptors stem from a man aged 50-59 years with acute or convalescent COVID-19.

The J gene is TRBJ2-7, the V gene TRBV6-2 or TRBV6-3, with 7 positions matching TRBD1. The CDR3 spans 17 residues. J gave up 0 bases and V 0 bases, and 8 bases lay outside the gene matches. CDR1 is MNHEY, CDR2 SVGEGT, per germline. The CDR3, as DNA: TGTGCCAGCAGTTACTCCGTGACAGGGCCCCCCTCCTACGAGCAGTACGTC. Translated: CASSYSVTGPPSYEQYV.

Written as DNA, the CDR3 is TGTGCCAGCAGCCAAACAGGGTTTCTCAGTCAGCCCCAGCATTTT. This sequence encodes CASSQTGFLSQPQHF. The gene calls are TRBV3-1 (or the pseudogene TRBV3-2) and TRBJ1-5, with D tentatively TRBD1 (6 bases). This CDR3 is 15 amino acids long. V gave up 2 bases and J gave up 6 bases, with 14 bases separating them. Germline assignment: CDR1 LGHDT and CDR2 YNNKEL (reference sequence).

The chain has TRBV7-2 and TRBJ2-3; D remains unclear. This CDR3 contains 12 residues. Trimming stripped 2 bases from V and 2 bases from J, with 2 bases between. Germline CDR1 is SGHTA and CDR2 is FQGNSA. The DNA for the CDR3 is TGTGCCAGCAGCTTATACACAGATACGCAGTATTTT. This translates into CASSLYTDTQYF.

This rearrangement joins TRBV28 to TRBJ1-3, with TRBD1 identical over 7 bases. V was pared by 3 bases and J by 3 bases, with 2 bases of the junction left unmatched. This CDR3 is built from 14 residues. The germline V gene encodes CDR1 MDHEN and CDR2 SYDVKM. CDR3 residues: CASSFDRVGNTIYF. The CDR3 DNA sequence: TGTGCCAGCAGTTTTGACAGGGTTGGAAACACCATATATTTT.

V and J are TRBV9 and TRBJ2-2, with TRBD1 identical over 8 bases. The CDR3 covers 17 residues. With 0 bases clipped from V and 4 bases from J, the junction kept 8 bases outside the gene matches. Germline lookup yields CDR1 SGDLS and CDR2 YYNGEE. The CDR3 region is CASSVGVTGDVTGELFF. CDR3 sequence (DNA): TGTGCCAGCAGCGTAGGGGTGACAGGGGACGTCACCGGGGAGCTGTTTTTT.

The rearrangement links TRBV25-1 to TRBJ2-1; 10 bases match TRBD2. Per the germline V gene, CDR1 is MGHDK and CDR2 is SYGVNS. The CDR3 is 16 amino acids. J gave up 3 bases and V 7 bases, and 9 bases lay outside the gene matches. Here the CDR3 DNA reads TGTGCCAGCAACCCTAGCGGGGGAGAATTCTACAATGAGCAGTTCTTC. This gives the protein CASNPSGGEFYNEQFF.